Shown below are 2 T cell receptor beta chains from a single sample sequenced in a study of blood T cell repertoires in COVID-19. Produced via immunoSEQ multiplex PCR; TCRdb's table is partial and in-frame only. The sample records about 300,000 clones, around 86% being singletons. The sample consisted of peripheral blood. Receptors were obtained from a man between 70 and 80 years old with acute or convalescent COVID-19.

The chain combines TRBV28 with TRBJ1-2, with D possibly being TRBD1 (5 bases). The germline V and J ends were trimmed by 2 bases and 7 bases, with 14 bases remaining between them. CDR1 and CDR2 (germline): MDHEN, SYDVKM. The CDR3 consists of 14 residues. The CDR3 reads CASSLPGRDSGYTF. The CDR3, as DNA: TGTGCCAGCAGTTTACCAGGGAGGGATAGTGGCTACACCTTC.

This sequence joins TRBV5-1 and TRBJ2-1; D is possibly TRBD2 (7 bases). The V and J ends lost 0 bases and 11 bases respectively, with 18 bases between them. CDR1 is SGHRS, CDR2 YFSETQ, per germline. The CDR3 loop spans 15 amino acids. In nucleotides, the CDR3 is TGCGCCAGCAGCTTGGCGAGGGGGGGAACTCTTAAGCAGTTCTTC. Translation: CASSLARGGTLKQFF.